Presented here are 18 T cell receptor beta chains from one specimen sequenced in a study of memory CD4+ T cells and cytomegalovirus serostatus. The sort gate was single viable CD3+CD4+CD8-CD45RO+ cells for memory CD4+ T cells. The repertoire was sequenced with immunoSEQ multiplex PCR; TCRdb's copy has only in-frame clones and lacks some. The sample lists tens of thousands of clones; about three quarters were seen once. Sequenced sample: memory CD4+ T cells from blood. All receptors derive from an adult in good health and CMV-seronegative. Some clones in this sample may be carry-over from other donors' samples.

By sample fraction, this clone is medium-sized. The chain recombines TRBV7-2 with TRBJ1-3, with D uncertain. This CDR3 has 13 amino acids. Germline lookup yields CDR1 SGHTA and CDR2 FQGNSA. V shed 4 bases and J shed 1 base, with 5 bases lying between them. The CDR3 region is CASSSKSGNTIYF. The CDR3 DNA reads TGTGCCAGCAGCTCCAAATCTGGAAACACCATATATTTT.

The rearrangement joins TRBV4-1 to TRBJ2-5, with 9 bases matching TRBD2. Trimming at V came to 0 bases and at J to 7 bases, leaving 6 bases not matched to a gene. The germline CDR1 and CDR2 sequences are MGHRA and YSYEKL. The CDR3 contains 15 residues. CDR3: CASSQEASGVRTQYF. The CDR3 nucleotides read TGCGCCAGCAGCCAAGAGGCTAGCGGGGTACGGACCCAGTACTTC.

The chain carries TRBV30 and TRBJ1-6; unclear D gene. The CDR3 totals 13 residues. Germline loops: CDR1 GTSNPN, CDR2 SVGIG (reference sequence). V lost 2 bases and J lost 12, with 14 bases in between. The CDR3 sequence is CAWSNSFSEPLHF. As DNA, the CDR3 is TGTGCCTGGAGTAATTCGTTTTCCGAACCCCTCCACTTT.

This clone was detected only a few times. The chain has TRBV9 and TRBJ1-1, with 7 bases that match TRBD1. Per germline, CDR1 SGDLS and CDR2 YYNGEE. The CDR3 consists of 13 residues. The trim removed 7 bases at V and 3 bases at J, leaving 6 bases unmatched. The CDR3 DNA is TGTGCCAGCGGACAAGGGGGCTACACTGAAGCTTTCTTT. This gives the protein CASGQGGYTEAFF. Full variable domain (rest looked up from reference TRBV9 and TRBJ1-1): DSGVTQTPKHLITATGQRVTLRCSPRSGDLSVYWYQQSLDQGLQFLIQYYNGEERAKGNILERFSAQQFPDLHSELNLSSLELGDSALYFCASGQGGYTEAFFGQGTRLTVV.

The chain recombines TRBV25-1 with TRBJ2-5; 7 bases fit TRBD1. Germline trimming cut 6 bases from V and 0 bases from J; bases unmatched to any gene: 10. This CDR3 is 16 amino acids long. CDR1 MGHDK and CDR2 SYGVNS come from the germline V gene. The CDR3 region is CASSPPRTGNQETQYF. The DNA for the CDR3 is TGTGCCAGCAGCCCCCCCCGGACAGGCAACCAAGAGACCCAGTACTTC.

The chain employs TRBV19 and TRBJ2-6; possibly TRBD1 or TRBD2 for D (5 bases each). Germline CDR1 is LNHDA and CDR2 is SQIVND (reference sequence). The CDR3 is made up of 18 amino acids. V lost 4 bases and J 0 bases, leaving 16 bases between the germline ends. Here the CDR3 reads CASSTSGRFSSGANVLTF. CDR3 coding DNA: TGTGCCAGTAGTACCTCGGGACGGTTTAGCTCTGGGGCCAACGTCCTGACTTTC.

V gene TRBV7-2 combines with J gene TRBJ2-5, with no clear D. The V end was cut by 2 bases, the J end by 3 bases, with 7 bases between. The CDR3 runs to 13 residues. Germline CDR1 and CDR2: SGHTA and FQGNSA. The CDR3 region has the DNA TGTGCCAGCAGCTTAACACAGAAAGAGACCCAGTACTTC. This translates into CASSLTQKETQYF. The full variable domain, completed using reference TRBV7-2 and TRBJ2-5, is GAGVSQSPSNKVTEKGKDVELRCDPISGHTALYWYRQSLGQGLEFLIYFQGNSAPDKSGLPSDRFSAERTGGSVSTLTIQRTQQEDSAVYLCASSLTQKETQYFGPGTRLLVL.

The CDR3 nucleotides read TGTGCCAGTGAAGCGGCCGACAATCAGCCCCAGCATTTT. Its translation is CASEAADNQPQHF. The V call is TRBV19, the J call TRBJ1-5; D remains unclear. Germline V CDR1 and CDR2: LNHDA, SQIVND (reference sequence). The CDR3 spans 13 residues. Deletions cut 8 bases from V and 3 bases from J, with 11 bases between.

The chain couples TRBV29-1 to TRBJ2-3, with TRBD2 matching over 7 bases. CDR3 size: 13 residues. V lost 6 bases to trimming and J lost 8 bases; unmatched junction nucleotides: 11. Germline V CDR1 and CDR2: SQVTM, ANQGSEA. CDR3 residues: CSVENRGEVTQYF. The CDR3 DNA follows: TGCAGCGTCGAAAATCGGGGGGAGGTTACGCAGTATTTT.

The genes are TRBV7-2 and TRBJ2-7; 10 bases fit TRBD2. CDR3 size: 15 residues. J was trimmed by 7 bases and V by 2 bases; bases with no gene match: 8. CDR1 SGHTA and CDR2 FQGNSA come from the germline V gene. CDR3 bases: TGTGCCAGCAGCTTAATAAGCGGGGGGGTAGGAGAGCAGTACTTC. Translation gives CASSLISGGVGEQYF.

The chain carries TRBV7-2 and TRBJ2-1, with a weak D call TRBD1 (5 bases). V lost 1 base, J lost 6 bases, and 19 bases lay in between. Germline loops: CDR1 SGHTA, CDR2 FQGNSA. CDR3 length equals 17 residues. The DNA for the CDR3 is TGTGCCAGCAGCTTAGTGTCTAATTCGGCAGGGCGCAATGAGCAGTTCTTC. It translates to CASSLVSNSAGRNEQFF.

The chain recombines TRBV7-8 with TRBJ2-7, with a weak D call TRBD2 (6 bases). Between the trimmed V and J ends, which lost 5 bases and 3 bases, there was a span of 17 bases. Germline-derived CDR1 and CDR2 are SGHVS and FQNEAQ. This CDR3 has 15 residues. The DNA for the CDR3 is TGTGCCAGCAGCCAACGAAGCGGGCTCGACTACGAGCAGTACTTC. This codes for CASSQRSGLDYEQYF.

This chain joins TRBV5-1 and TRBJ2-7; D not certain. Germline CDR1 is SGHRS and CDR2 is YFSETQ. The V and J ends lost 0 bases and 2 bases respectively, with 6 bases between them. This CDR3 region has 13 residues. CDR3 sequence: CASSLDAAYEQYF. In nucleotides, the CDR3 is TGCGCCAGCAGCTTGGATGCAGCCTACGAGCAGTACTTC.

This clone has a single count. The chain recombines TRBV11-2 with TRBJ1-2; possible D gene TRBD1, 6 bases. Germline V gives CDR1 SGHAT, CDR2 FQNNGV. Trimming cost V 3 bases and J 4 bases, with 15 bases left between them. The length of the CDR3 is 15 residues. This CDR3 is CASSFSGAPTYGYTF. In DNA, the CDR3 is TGTGCCAGCAGCTTCTCAGGGGCCCCTACCTATGGCTACACCTTC.

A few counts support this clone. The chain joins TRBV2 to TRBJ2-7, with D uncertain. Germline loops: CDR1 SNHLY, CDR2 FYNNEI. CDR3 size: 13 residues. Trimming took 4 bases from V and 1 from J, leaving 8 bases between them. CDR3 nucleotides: TGTGCCAGCAGTGCCCCGGCATCCTACGAGCAGTACTTC. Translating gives CASSAPASYEQYF.

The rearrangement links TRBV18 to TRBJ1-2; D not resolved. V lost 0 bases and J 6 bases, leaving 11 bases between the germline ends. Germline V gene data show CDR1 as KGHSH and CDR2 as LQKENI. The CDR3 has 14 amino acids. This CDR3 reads CASSPPTRGDGYTF. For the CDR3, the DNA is TGTGCCAGCTCACCACCTACAAGAGGAGATGGCTACACCTTC.

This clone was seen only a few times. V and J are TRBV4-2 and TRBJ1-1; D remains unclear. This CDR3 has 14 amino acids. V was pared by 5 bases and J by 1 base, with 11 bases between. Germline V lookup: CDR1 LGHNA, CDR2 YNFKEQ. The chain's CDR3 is CASSKPPGNTEAFF. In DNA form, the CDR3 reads TGTGCCAGCAGCAAGCCCCCAGGGAACACTGAAGCTTTCTTT.

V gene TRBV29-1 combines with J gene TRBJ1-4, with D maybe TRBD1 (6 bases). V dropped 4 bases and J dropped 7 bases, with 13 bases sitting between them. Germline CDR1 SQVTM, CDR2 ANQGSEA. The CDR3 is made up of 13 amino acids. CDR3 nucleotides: TGCAGCGTTGCGGGGGCTCGGGGTGAAAAACTGTTTTTT. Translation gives CSVAGARGEKLFF.